These 27 T cell receptor beta chains were sequenced from one sample in a study of tumor-infiltrating lymphocytes in primary liver carcinoma. From approximately 490 ng total RNA, TCR beta cDNA was generated with a primer in the constant region. Three rounds of nested multiplex PCR with slightly modified ARM-PCR produced TCR beta libraries. Forward primers for TRBV1-TRBV30 and a C-beta reverse primer served the first two PCR rounds, at 10 cycles each. TCRdb independently ran MiXCR on the multiplex PCR reads; one entry per CDR3 protein. The table records 300,000 to 400,000 distinct CDR3 sequences, 50% to 70% of them present only once. Germline DNA was extracted too, while blood RNA derived from unsorted whole blood. The sample comprised peripheral blood. The receptor source for this set is a man in his forties with primary liver carcinoma and hepatitis B virus infection.

The chain employs TRBV11-2 and TRBJ2-4, with 11 bases that match TRBD2. CDR1 and CDR2 from the germline V gene are SGHAT and FQNNGV. V shed 6 bases, J shed 5 bases, and the junction held 18 bases outside the gene matches. The CDR3 covers 19 residues. The CDR3 sequence: CASSLNTPVAGGPENIQYF. CDR3 DNA: TGTGCCAGCAGTTTAAACACACCCGTAGCGGGAGGGCCTGAAAACATTCAGTACTTC.

The V call is TRBV6-4, the J call TRBJ1-6; the D gene is possibly TRBD1 (5 bases). There are 14 residues in the CDR3. The V gene's germline CDR1 is MRHNA and CDR2 SNTAGT. V dropped 5 bases and J dropped 4 bases, with 9 bases sitting between them. CDR3 in DNA: TGTGCCAGCAGTTCAGGGAGTTATAATTCACCCCTCCACTTT. Translating it yields CASSSGSYNSPLHF.

Remarks on this clonotype: This is likely a read error, given that the CDR3 carries no conserved phenylalanine or tryptophan at its end. The DNA is left out, because the CDR3 cannot be placed on it with certainty; the CDR3 is given as TCRdb lists it. V gene TRBV29-1 combines with J gene TRBJ2-1; the tabulated D call, TRBD2, remains unverified against the DNA. Looked up from germline, CDR1 is SQVTM and CDR2 is ANQGSEA. The CDR3 is 13 amino acids long, termini counted. The chain's CDR3 is CSLTSDLYNEKLL.

Of note for this clonotype: This may arise from a read error, as a much more abundant clone is one base away. J is TRBJ2-2 and V is TRBV29-1, with D maybe TRBD1 (5 bases). From germline, CDR1 is SQVTM and CDR2 ANQGSEA. Deletions cut 6 bases from V and 4 bases from J, with 15 bases between. CDR3 length: 14 residues. This CDR3 is CSVGGIGVTGELFF. CDR3 in DNA: TGCAGCGTAGGTGGGATAGGGGTCACCGGGGAGCTGTTTTTT.

This chain joins TRBV14 and TRBJ1-2; 9 bases are a match to TRBD1. The CDR3 is 14 residues long. Germline CDR1 SGHDN, CDR2 FVKESK. V trimming: 8 bases; J trimming: 8 bases; junction bases outside the gene matches: 12. CDR3 coding DNA: TGTGCCAGCGCCCTGAACAGGGGGCACCGCGGCTACACCTTC. Protein product: CASALNRGHRGYTF.

Worth noting for this clonotype: It may be a read error: a sequence one base away is much more abundant. V usage is TRBV4-1 and J usage is TRBJ1-2, with D tentatively TRBD1 (5 bases). CDR1 is MGHRA and CDR2 is YSYEKL in the germline V gene. The CDR3 has 16 amino acids. Trimming shortened V by 2 bases and J by 3 bases, and 16 bases separated the two germline ends. CDR3 amino acids: CASSQQSPGLDYGYTF. DNA of the CDR3: TGCGCCAGCAGCCAACAGTCTCCGGGACTTGACTATGGCTACACCTTC.

Remarks on this clonotype: This may come from a read error, since a much larger clone is one base off. The chain uses TRBV4-3 and TRBJ2-3; D is ambiguous. The CDR3 consists of 15 residues. The germline V and J ends were trimmed by 0 bases and 2 bases, with 9 bases remaining between them. CDR1 and CDR2 (germline): LGHNA, YSLEER. Written as DNA, the CDR3 is TGCGCCAGCAGCCAAGATTTGATAATCACAGATACGCAGTATTTT. Amino acid sequence: CASSQDLIITDTQYF.

The chain has TRBV20-1 and TRBJ2-3; D is undetermined. Per the germline V gene, CDR1 is DFQATT and CDR2 is SNEGSKA (reference sequence). The CDR3 runs to 11 residues. Trimming stripped 5 bases from V and 5 bases from J, with 8 bases between. The CDR3 sequence is CSALVRDTQYF. The CDR3 nucleotides read TGCAGTGCTCTCGTACGAGATACGCAGTATTTT.

On this clonotype: One junction end disagrees with the germline gene, perhaps due to a read error. This sequence joins TRBV5-1 and TRBJ1-1; D not resolved. The CDR3 consists of 13 residues. Germline loops: CDR1 SGHRS, CDR2 YFSETQ. Here the CDR3 DNA reads TGCGCCAGCACCTTGGTAACGGATTTTGAAGCTTTCTTT. Protein sequence: CASTLVTDFEAFF.

This chain links TRBV5-1 with TRBJ2-4; 7 nucleotides match TRBD1. The CDR3 runs 18 residues. V shed 3 bases and J 3 bases; nucleotides not matched to a gene: 15. In germline, CDR1 is SGHRS, CDR2 YFSETQ. The DNA for the CDR3 is TGCGCCAGCAGCTCCGGCCCTCCAGGGGGAACGAGCAAAAACATTCAGTACTTC. Encoded protein: CASSSGPPGGTSKNIQYF. The whole variable domain, remainder taken from reference TRBV5-1 and TRBJ2-4, is KAGVTQTPRYLIKTRGQQVTLSCSPISGHRSVSWYQQTPGQGLQFLFEYFSETQRNKGNFPGRFSGRQFSNSRSEMNVSTLELGDSALYLCASSSGPPGGTSKNIQYFGAGTRLSVL.

This clonotype was observed at least ten times. The chain's CDR3 is CASSLSAVGDEQFF. In DNA form, the CDR3 reads TGTGCCAGCAGCTTATCCGCGGTGGGGGATGAGCAGTTCTTC. This chain connects TRBV11-2 to TRBJ2-1; tentatively, D is TRBD1 or TRBD2 (5 bases each). Trimming removed 2 bases at V and 8 bases at J, with 13 bases between. Germline assignment: CDR1 SGHAT and CDR2 FQNNGV. This CDR3 has 14 amino acids.

Concerning this clonotype: A much larger clone lies one base from this, so it may be a read error. This rearrangement joins TRBV12-3 or TRBV12-4 to TRBJ2-7; D is ambiguous. CDR3 length equals 11 residues. The CDR3 coding sequence is TGTGTCAGCAGTCGATCCTACGAGCAGTACTTC. The encoded protein is CVSSRSYEQYF.

This clonotype showed up just once. The junction and the germline gene differ at one end; a read error may be behind it. The chain recombines TRBV29-1 with TRBJ2-2, with 9 bases lining up with TRBD1. The CDR3 is 13 residues long. Germline lookup yields CDR1 SQVTM and CDR2 ANQGSEA. The CDR3 loop is CSVETGGTGELFF. The DNA for the CDR3 is TGCAGCGTTGAAACAGGGGGCACCGGGGAACTGTTTTTT.

This clonotype was seen a handful of times. The chain links TRBV4-1 to TRBJ1-5; 8 nucleotides line up with TRBD1. V was pared by 5 bases and J by 6 bases, with 9 bases of the junction left unmatched. Germline CDR1 MGHRA, CDR2 YSYEKL. This CDR3 is 15 amino acids long. The CDR3: CASSLVTGVVQPQHF. The CDR3 coding sequence is TGCGCCAGCAGCTTGGTGACAGGGGTAGTTCAGCCCCAGCATTTT.

Details on this clonotype: A much larger clonotype is one base distant, so this may be a read error. The chain links TRBV6-5 to TRBJ2-5, with TRBD2 identical over 8 bases. Germline V gives CDR1 MNHEY, CDR2 SVGAGI. The trim removed 11 bases at V and 2 bases at J, leaving 10 bases unmatched. The CDR3 spans 14 residues. CDR3 protein: CACGPTSAQETQYF. The CDR3 DNA sequence: TGTGCCTGCGGACCGACTAGCGCTCAAGAGACCCAGTACTTC.

With regard to this clonotype: One end of the junction does not line up with germline, which may come from a read error. The chain couples TRBV6-1 to TRBJ2-1; 7 bases agree with TRBD2. The CDR3 length is 18 residues. Per germline, CDR1 MNHNS and CDR2 SASEGT. This CDR3 is CASSEGPSGTGSYNVQFF. The CDR3 DNA is TGTGCCAGCAGTGAAGGTCCCAGCGGGACCGGCTCCTACAATGTGCAGTTCTTC.

V and J are TRBV11-2 and TRBJ2-5; TRBD2 is a possible D gene (5 bases). Germline V CDR1 and CDR2: SGHAT, FQNNGV. With 4 bases removed from V and 2 bases from J, the gap between germline ends came to 14 bases. The CDR3 has 15 amino acids. The CDR3, as DNA: TGTGCCAGCAGCTCCGAGAGGGCAGTACAAGAGACCCAGTACTTC. Translating it yields CASSSERAVQETQYF.

This clonotype was counted many times. J is TRBJ2-7 and V is TRBV5-4; D not resolved. From germline, CDR1 is SGHNT and CDR2 YYREEE (reference sequence). V lost 3 bases and J lost 3, with 4 bases in between. This CDR3 is built from 11 residues. CDR3 nucleotides: TGTGCCAGCAGCTCACACTACGAGCAGTACTTC. Encoded protein: CASSSHYEQYF.

CDR3 coding DNA: TGCGCCAGTAGACCCGGGACTAGCCGATACACCGGGGAGCTGTTTTTT. It yields the protein CASRPGTSRYTGELFF. The chain uses TRBV5-1 and TRBJ2-2, with TRBD2 matching over 9 bases. Trimming at V came to 8 bases and at J to 3 bases, leaving 11 bases not matched to a gene. The CDR3 has 16 amino acids. From germline, CDR1 is SGHRS and CDR2 YFSETQ.

The gene calls are TRBV7-9 and TRBJ2-1; TRBD2 matches at 12 bases. The CDR3 has 16 amino acids. V lost 6 bases, J lost 6 bases, and 9 bases stayed unmatched. Germline lookup yields CDR1 SEHNR and CDR2 FQNEAQ (reference sequence). The DNA for the CDR3 is TGTGCCAGCAGACCCCCGACTAGCGGGAGTCCCAATGAGCAGTTCTTC. It encodes CASRPPTSGSPNEQFF.

The V and J genes are TRBV4-3 and TRBJ2-3; 12 nucleotides align to TRBD2. J lost 5 bases, V lost 0 bases, and 12 bases had no gene match. Germline CDR1 and CDR2: LGHNA and YSLEER. There are 19 residues in the CDR3. DNA of the CDR3: TGCGCCAGCAGCCAAGATCGGGCTAGCGGGAGGGCCCTCGTAGATACGCAGTATTTT. Amino acid sequence: CASSQDRASGRALVDTQYF.

To note about this clonotype: This sequence may be a read error, since a much larger clone differs from it by one base. The DNA of the CDR3 is TGCGCCAGCAATGCTCAGATAGGGATGGAGCCCCAGCATTTT. It encodes CASNAQIGMEPQHF. V is TRBV10-2 and J is TRBJ1-5, with no clear D. There are 14 residues in the CDR3. Germline CDR1 is WSHSY and CDR2 is SAAADI. V was clipped by 7 bases and J by 8 bases, with 18 bases between them.

This clonotype was counted only a few times. V usage is TRBV6-1 and J usage is TRBJ1-1; weak D call: TRBD1 (5 bases). V was pared by 3 bases and J by 0 bases, with 8 bases between. The CDR3 extends over 14 amino acids. The germline V gene encodes CDR1 MNHNS and CDR2 SASEGT. In DNA form, the CDR3 reads TGTGCCAGCAGTGACAGGGCACTGAACACTGAAGCTTTCTTT. Protein product: CASSDRALNTEAFF.

This chain uses TRBV30 with TRBJ2-5; TRBD2 agrees at 9 bases. The CDR3 spans 15 residues. Unmatched junction bases numbered 8, after V lost 2 bases and J lost 4 bases. Germline V gene sequence: CDR1 GTSNPN, CDR2 SVGIG (reference sequence). The CDR3 sequence is CAWSKGGAGGETQYF. The DNA for the CDR3 is TGTGCCTGGAGTAAAGGGGGAGCGGGAGGAGAGACCCAGTACTTC.

This clonotype was recorded only once. One base away lies a much larger clone, so this may be a sequencing read error. The chain joins TRBV5-4 to TRBJ2-1; 11 bases are a match to TRBD2. Germline CDR1 is SGHNT and CDR2 is YYREEE (reference sequence). The CDR3 totals 15 residues. CDR3 DNA sequence: TGTGCCAGCAGTATTACTAGCGGGAGTAAGGATGAGCAGTCCTTC. This sequence encodes CASSITSGSKDEQSF.

The sample holds many counts of this clonotype. The V gene is TRBV10-3, the J gene TRBJ2-3; 9 bases match TRBD2. The CDR3 loop spans 13 amino acids. Germline loops: CDR1 ENHRY, CDR2 SYGVKD. The junction had 3 bases not matched to a gene; V was cut back by 11 bases and J by 0 bases. In DNA, the CDR3 is TGTGCCGTTACTAGCGGGAGCACAGATACGCAGTATTTT. Protein: CAVTSGSTDTQYF.

A remark on this clonotype: This clone may be a read error of a much larger clone one base away. DNA for the CDR3: TGTGCCAGCAGTCACGGAATGAACAATACAGACCACGAGCAGTACTTC. It yields the protein CASSHGMNNTDHEQYF. The V gene is TRBV6-7, the J gene TRBJ2-7; D not certain. TRBV6-7 is noted as an ORF with a role that remains uncertain. V shed 5 bases and J shed 5 bases, with 22 bases lying between them. CDR3 length equals 16 residues.